These 19 T cell receptor beta chains were all obtained from the same sample, sequenced in a study of T-cell memory formation after mild COVID-19. In TCRdb, the 5' RACE reads were re-called with MiXCR into one record per CDR3 protein. The sample gives roughly 280,000 distinct CDR3 sequences, around 15% of which show up once; roughly 22% is in the top ten. Sequencing input: PBMCs or a T cell subset sorted from them (not recorded which). These receptors all stem from a man younger than 30 who had mild COVID-19 (a few samples of this study predate the infection). Cell type and time point are not known.

This chain joins TRBV24-1 and TRBJ1-2, with D unresolved. Germline loops: CDR1 KGHDR, CDR2 SFDVKD. The CDR3 length is 16 residues. The V end lost 2 bases, the J end lost 6 bases, and 18 bases lay between the germline ends. The CDR3 nucleotides are TGTGCCACCAGTGATTCGACCACCAGGCAAGGTCATGGCTACACCTTC. Protein product: CATSDSTTRQGHGYTF.

The chain recombines TRBV7-2 with TRBJ1-2; D is possibly TRBD1 (5 bases). V gave up 5 bases and J gave up 3 bases, with 10 bases separating them. This CDR3 is built from 13 residues. CDR1 is SGHTA, CDR2 FQGNSA, per germline. CDR3 bases: TGTGCCAGCAGCATGCGGGGGTACTATGGCTACACCTTC. It encodes CASSMRGYYGYTF.

The DNA of the CDR3 is TGTGCCAGCAGCCGTCTCCCTAACTATGGCTACACCTTC. Protein product: CASSRLPNYGYTF. The chain joins TRBV7-9 to TRBJ1-2; no firm D call. Germline V CDR1 and CDR2: SEHNR, FQNEAQ (reference sequence). The CDR3 extends over 13 amino acids. V was cut by 5 bases and J by 0 bases, with 7 bases left in between.

In its sample, this clonotype was seen a few times. The chain uses TRBV29-1 and TRBJ2-2; D is ambiguous. V was cut by 2 bases and J by 6 bases, with 4 bases left in between. The germline V gene encodes CDR1 SQVTM and CDR2 ANQGSEA. CDR3 length: 11 amino acids. CDR3 sequence reads: CSVERPGELFF. The CDR3 nucleotides are TGCAGCGTTGAACGGCCCGGGGAGCTGTTTTTT.

V gene TRBV5-1 combines with J gene TRBJ2-1; D uncertain. CDR1 and CDR2 (germline): SGHRS, YFSETQ. CDR3 length equals 15 residues. V lost 4 bases and J 8 bases, leaving 19 bases between the germline ends. CDR3 region: CASSAIPDVLDEQFF. The CDR3 DNA follows: TGCGCCAGCAGCGCTATCCCAGACGTCCTCGATGAGCAGTTCTTC. Full variable domain (missing parts from reference TRBV5-1 and TRBJ2-1): KAGVTQTPRYLIKTRGQQVTLSCSPISGHRSVSWYQQTPGQGLQFLFEYFSETQRNKGNFPGRFSGRQFSNSRSEMNVSTLELGDSALYLCASSAIPDVLDEQFFGPGTRLTVL.

There are a few counts of this clonotype. The rearrangement links TRBV6-2 or TRBV6-3 to TRBJ1-5, with 7 nucleotides matching TRBD1. CDR1 and CDR2 (germline): MNHEY, SVGEGT. This CDR3 region has 18 residues. V lost 5 bases to trimming and J lost 1 base; unmatched junction nucleotides: 14. The CDR3 DNA reads as TGTGCCAGCAGTACCCGACAGGGCGATGTTAGAAGCAATCAGCCCCAGCATTTT. It specifies CASSTRQGDVRSNQPQHF.

The chain is built from TRBV15 and TRBJ2-5, with 8 nucleotides matching TRBD1. This CDR3 comprises 14 residues. J lost 7 bases, V lost 8 bases, and 12 bases had no gene match. Germline V gives CDR1 LNHNV, CDR2 YYDKDF (reference sequence). CDR3 protein: CATLNPTGTGTQYF. In DNA form, the CDR3 reads TGTGCCACCCTAAACCCGACAGGGACAGGGACCCAGTACTTC.

This clonotype was observed a few times. This chain links TRBV6-5 with TRBJ1-1; D might be TRBD1 (6 bases). The V and J ends lost 4 bases and 2 bases respectively, with 11 bases between them. The CDR3 consists of 14 residues. From germline, CDR1 is MNHEY and CDR2 SVGAGI. The DNA for the CDR3 is TGTGCCAGCAGTTTAACAGGGTTAAACACTGAAGCTTTCTTT. This sequence encodes CASSLTGLNTEAFF.

This CDR3 reads CATGEFDSPLHF. For the CDR3, the DNA is TGTGCCACGGGGGAATTTGATTCACCCCTCCACTTT. This sequence joins TRBV6-2 or TRBV6-3 and TRBJ1-6, with D maybe TRBD1 (5 bases). Trimming removed 10 bases at V and 8 bases at J, with 12 bases between. Germline V gene sequence: CDR1 MNHEY, CDR2 SVGEGT. The CDR3 length is 12 residues.

The chain couples TRBV11-2 to TRBJ2-1; TRBD2 matches at 11 bases. V shed 5 bases, J shed 4 bases, and the junction held 7 bases outside the gene matches. Germline assignment: CDR1 SGHAT and CDR2 FQNNGV. This CDR3 comprises 16 residues. CDR3: CASSLVAGGIYNEQFF. CDR3 coding DNA: TGTGCCAGCAGCCTAGTAGCGGGGGGGATATACAATGAGCAGTTCTTC.

This clonotype has just a few counts. This chain joins TRBV28 and TRBJ2-7; D is ambiguous. The CDR3 length is 13 residues. The V end lost 6 bases, the J end lost 2 bases, and 11 bases lay between the germline ends. In germline, CDR1 is MDHEN, CDR2 SYDVKM. The CDR3 DNA reads as TGTGCCAGCAGGACCAGAACGACCTACGAGCAGTACGTC. Translating it yields CASRTRTTYEQYV.

This clonotype was seen only a few times. This chain joins TRBV19 and TRBJ2-3; 9 positions agree with TRBD1. V dropped 5 bases and J dropped 4; count of bases not matched to a gene: 7. There are 15 residues in the CDR3. CDR1 and CDR2 (germline): LNHDA, SQIVND (reference sequence). CDR3 bases: TGTGCCAGTAGTCCACAGGGGGCAGCGTCAGATACGCAGTATTTT. It translates to CASSPQGAASDTQYF. The full variable domain, completed using reference TRBV19 and TRBJ2-3, is DGGITQSPKYLFRKEGQNVTLSCEQNLNHDAMYWYRQDPGQGLRLIYYSQIVNDFQKGDIAEGYSVSREKKESFPLTVTSAQKNPTAFYLCASSPQGAASDTQYFGPGTRLTVL.

There are a few counts of this clonotype. The chain recombines TRBV10-2 with TRBJ2-4; D may be TRBD1 or TRBD2 (5 bases each). The germline CDR1 and CDR2 sequences are WSHSY and SAAADI. V lost 5 bases and J 3 bases, leaving 14 bases between the germline ends. The CDR3 is made up of 15 amino acids. CDR3 sequence (DNA): TGCGCCAGCAGTCAACCCCGGGACGGCAAAAACATTCAGTACTTC. It codes for CASSQPRDGKNIQYF.

V and J are TRBV5-1 and TRBJ2-1, with 10 bases lining up with TRBD1. The CDR3 has 15 residues. Germline V gives CDR1 SGHRS, CDR2 YFSETQ. The J segment lost 9 bases and the V segment lost 1 base, leaving 7 bases of the junction unmatched. CDR3 loop: CASSLTGTGVSEQFF. The CDR3 bases are TGCGCCAGCAGCTTGACCGGGACAGGGGTCAGTGAGCAGTTCTTC.

Worth noting for this clonotype: Germline and junction disagree at one end, which may indicate a read error. The chain combines TRBV7-9 with TRBJ1-2; no definite D call. Germline V lookup: CDR1 SEHNR, CDR2 FQNEAQ (reference sequence). CDR3 length equals 15 residues. The CDR3 DNA reads TGTGCCAGCAGCCCGGGCACGGGAGCTAACTGTGGCTACACCTTC. Residues: CASSPGTGANCGYTF.

This clonotype was counted between two and nine times. V usage is TRBV25-1 and J usage is TRBJ1-6, with 8 bases aligning to TRBD1. With 8 bases clipped from V and 7 bases from J, the junction kept 7 bases outside the gene matches. The germline gives CDR1 MGHDK, CDR2 SYGVNS. This CDR3 is 14 amino acids long. The CDR3 region has the DNA TGTGCCAGCGGTCGGACAGGGACAAATTCACCCCTCCACTTT. Translated: CASGRTGTNSPLHF.

This clonotype has a count of ten or more. The chain uses TRBV4-1 and TRBJ2-2, with D possibly TRBD1 on 7 matching bases. This CDR3 has 16 residues. The germline CDR1 and CDR2 sequences are MGHRA and YSYEKL. The V and J ends lost 1 base and 4 bases respectively, with 13 bases between them. CDR3 in DNA: TGCGCCAGCAGCCAAGGGGCAGGGGGGATCACCGGGGAGCTGTTTTTT. It yields the protein CASSQGAGGITGELFF.

This clonotype was observed a handful of times. The chain combines TRBV6-6 with TRBJ2-3; D possibly matches TRBD1 or TRBD2 (6 bases each). CDR3 size: 14 residues. The germline V and J ends were trimmed by 6 bases and 5 bases, with 15 bases remaining between them. Germline V gene data show CDR1 as MNHNY and CDR2 as SVGAGI (reference sequence). The CDR3, as DNA: TGTGCCAGCAGATCTCCCGGGGGCCAAGATACGCAGTATTTT. The encoded protein is CASRSPGGQDTQYF.

In this sample, this clonotype turned up many times. V gene TRBV6-2 or TRBV6-3 combines with J gene TRBJ1-5, with D uncertain. Trimming took 6 bases from V and 3 from J, leaving 9 bases between them. CDR3 size: 13 residues. Germline V lookup: CDR1 MNHEY, CDR2 SVGEGT. This CDR3 reads CASRDTPNQPQHF. CDR3 nucleotides: TGTGCCAGCAGAGACACGCCCAATCAGCCCCAGCATTTT.